These 21 T cell receptor beta chains share one sample of origin, sequenced in a study of T cell repertoires in cytomegalovirus infection. MiXCR, run by TCRdb on the reads, gives a single entry per CDR3 protein. This sample has around 530,000 distinct CDR3 sequences, with around 27% found just once. The sequencing sample was made of PBMCs. These receptor sequences come from a human donor in good health (CMV status not recorded). Some clones in this sample may be carry-over from other donors' samples.

The J gene is TRBJ1-1, the V gene TRBV4-2; possible D gene TRBD1, 6 bases. The CDR3 is 17 amino acids. Germline assignment: CDR1 LGHNA and CDR2 YNFKEQ. V lost 4 bases and J lost 0, with 18 bases in between. The CDR3 DNA follows: TGTGCCAGCAGCCTCCCAGGGGAGGGAACCATGAACACTGAAGCTTTCTTT. Amino acid sequence: CASSLPGEGTMNTEAFF.

This clonotype appeared many times. The chain combines TRBV7-9 with TRBJ2-7, with a tentative D call TRBD2 (5 bases). The CDR3 length is 14 residues. Germline V gene lookup returns CDR1 SEHNR and CDR2 FQNEAQ (reference sequence). Trimming took off 3 bases at V and 6 bases at J, with 15 bases between the two ends. CDR3 bases: TGTGCCAGCAGCTTCCCAACGGGAACCGGCGAGCAGTACTTC. It translates to CASSFPTGTGEQYF. Full variable domain (remainder filled in from reference TRBV7-9 and TRBJ2-7): DTGVSQNPRHKITKRGQNVTFRCDPISEHNRLYWYRQTLGQGPEFLTYFQNEAQLEKSRLLSDRFSAERPKGSFSTLEIQRTEQGDSAMYLCASSFPTGTGEQYFGPGTRLTVT.

This clonotype has more than one count but fewer than ten. This chain uses TRBV2 with TRBJ1-2; the D is unclear. The CDR3 extends over 14 amino acids. The germline gives CDR1 SNHLY, CDR2 FYNNEI. V lost 6 bases and J lost 2, with 13 bases in between. CDR3 in amino acids: CASSYKTLNYGYTF. CDR3 nucleotides: TGTGCCAGCAGCTATAAGACCTTAAACTATGGCTACACCTTC.

This chain uses TRBV20-1 with TRBJ1-1, with D unresolved. The CDR3 has 11 amino acids. Looked up from germline, CDR1 is DFQATT and CDR2 is SNEGSKA (reference sequence). V lost 7 bases and J 5 bases, leaving 11 bases between the germline ends. In DNA form, the CDR3 reads TGCAGTGGAGGTTCGGGTACTGAAGCTTTCTTT. It translates to CSGGSGTEAFF.

This clonotype was observed a handful of times. The J gene is TRBJ2-7, the V gene TRBV28; unclear D gene. V shed 2 bases and J shed 2 bases, with 7 bases lying between them. This CDR3 has 13 amino acids. CDR1 MDHEN and CDR2 SYDVKM come from the germline V gene. As DNA, the CDR3 is TGTGCCAGCAGTTTAGGGTGGCCCTACGAGCAGTACTTC. Translation gives CASSLGWPYEQYF.

In this sample, this clonotype turned up a few times. The rearrangement links TRBV12-3 or TRBV12-4 to TRBJ1-2; D not resolved. Trimming removed 2 bases at V and 2 bases at J, with 12 bases between. This CDR3 has 15 amino acids. CDR3 coding DNA: TGTGCCAGCAGTTTAACCTCAGCTTGGAACTATGGCTACACCTTC. Translating it yields CASSLTSAWNYGYTF.

The chain has TRBV12-3 or TRBV12-4 and TRBJ2-3; 11 nucleotides align to TRBD1. After removal of 4 bases from V and 4 bases from J, the junction contained 4 bases not matched to a gene. This CDR3 contains 15 residues. CDR3: CASSSGQGAADTQYF. CDR3 DNA: TGTGCCAGCAGTTCCGGACAGGGGGCGGCAGATACGCAGTATTTT.

This chain joins TRBV2 and TRBJ2-7, with TRBD2 identical over 7 bases. Germline trimming cut 3 bases from V and 0 bases from J; bases unmatched to any gene: 5. The length of the CDR3 is 15 residues. Germline CDR1 is SNHLY and CDR2 is FYNNEI. Here the CDR3 reads CASSEGGGSSYEQYV. As DNA, the CDR3 is TGTGCCAGCAGTGAGGGCGGGGGAAGCTCCTACGAGCAGTACGTC.

This clonotype was found a few times. The chain carries TRBV20-1 and TRBJ2-5, with TRBD2 as a possible D gene (5 bases). The V end was cut by 5 bases, the J end by 4 bases, with 26 bases between. Germline assignment: CDR1 DFQATT and CDR2 SNEGSKA (reference sequence). The CDR3 consists of 17 residues. The CDR3 protein is CSASNRDVRGKSETQYF. The DNA for the CDR3 is TGCAGTGCTTCTAACCGAGATGTCCGGGGAAAGTCAGAGACCCAGTACTTC.

The V call is TRBV28, the J call TRBJ2-2; D is possibly TRBD1 (6 bases). Trimming removed 11 bases from V and 1 base from J, with 11 bases in between. Per the germline V gene, CDR1 is MDHEN and CDR2 is SYDVKM. This CDR3 has 13 amino acids. The CDR3 DNA reads TGTGCCGTCTGGGACAAGAACACCGGGGAGCTGTTTTTT. Encoded protein: CAVWDKNTGELFF.

A few counts support this clonotype. This chain uses TRBV2 with TRBJ1-5; 8 bases are shared with TRBD1. This CDR3 has 13 residues. Germline loops: CDR1 SNHLY, CDR2 FYNNEI. V shed 6 bases and J 5 bases; nucleotides not matched to a gene: 3. The CDR3 DNA follows: TGTGCCAGCAGGACAGGGGAAGATCAGCCCCAGCATTTT. Amino acids: CASRTGEDQPQHF.

The chain joins TRBV2 to TRBJ2-7; 7 bases match TRBD2. The ends lost 6 bases at V and 4 bases at J; junction bases unmatched: 15. This CDR3 is 16 amino acids long. Germline V CDR1 and CDR2: SNHLY, FYNNEI. Here the CDR3 reads CASRAPTSRSGYEQYV. CDR3 DNA sequence: TGTGCCAGCAGGGCCCCGACTAGCCGTTCGGGATACGAGCAGTACGTC.

Many counts were recorded for this clonotype. CDR3 nucleotides: TGCAGTGCTACTAACCTGGGACAGGGGGAAAAACTGTTTTTT. Translating gives CSATNLGQGEKLFF. The chain uses TRBV20-1 and TRBJ1-4; 10 nucleotides align to TRBD1. The CDR3 is 14 amino acids. The germline CDR1 and CDR2 sequences are DFQATT and SNEGSKA (reference sequence). With 4 bases clipped from V and 8 bases from J, the junction kept 7 bases outside the gene matches.

The J gene is TRBJ1-2, the V gene TRBV12-3 or TRBV12-4; no clear D gene. V was pared by 3 bases and J by 3 bases, with 5 bases between. This CDR3 has 12 residues. The CDR3 loop reads CASSLMHYGYTF. CDR3 bases: TGTGCCAGCAGTTTGATGCACTATGGCTACACCTTC.

The V call is TRBV27, the J call TRBJ2-7; D unresolved. Germline loops: CDR1 MNHEY, CDR2 SMNVEV (reference sequence). The CDR3 runs to 15 residues. The V gene lost 0 bases and the J gene lost 6 bases, with 15 bases spanning the gap. The CDR3 nucleotides read TGTGCCAGCAGTTTATCGTTAGGGATTGGACGCGAGCAGTACTTC. As protein: CASSLSLGIGREQYF.

V is TRBV7-9 and J is TRBJ2-2, with TRBD1 matching 10 bases. V dropped 1 base and J dropped 6; count of bases not matched to a gene: 5. This CDR3 contains 16 residues. The germline gives CDR1 SEHNR, CDR2 FQNEAQ (reference sequence). CDR3 nucleotides: TGTGCCAGCAGCTTAGACTCGACAGGGGGCCCCGGGGAGCTGTTTTTT. Residues: CASSLDSTGGPGELFF.

This sequence joins TRBV19 and TRBJ2-1, with D possibly matching TRBD2 (6 bases). This CDR3 has 15 amino acids. Deletions cut 3 bases from V and 6 bases from J, with 15 bases between. The germline V gene encodes CDR1 LNHDA and CDR2 SQIVND (reference sequence). In nucleotides, the CDR3 is TGTGCCAGTAGTATCGGGGCAGGAGGGTTCAATGAGCAGTTCTTC. Its protein product is CASSIGAGGFNEQFF.

This clonotype was recorded a few times. This rearrangement joins TRBV6-6 to TRBJ2-7; D call uncertain. The ends were cut back, 6 bases at V and 7 bases at J, with 13 bases in the middle. The germline CDR1 and CDR2 sequences are MNHNY and SVGAGI (reference sequence). This CDR3 is 12 amino acids long. The CDR3 loop reads CASSPRSGEQYV. Here the CDR3 DNA reads TGTGCCAGCAGCCCCCGATCTGGGGAGCAGTACGTC.

This clonotype was observed a few times. The rearrangement joins TRBV2 to TRBJ2-3; tentatively, D is TRBD1 (7 bases). The germline V gene has CDR1 SNHLY and CDR2 FYNNEI. With 7 bases removed from V and 4 bases from J, the gap between germline ends came to 18 bases. The CDR3 is 15 amino acids. CDR3 protein: CASKRDSGTADTQYF. The CDR3, as DNA: TGTGCCAGCAAGAGGGACTCAGGGACAGCAGATACGCAGTATTTT.

This clonotype was detected only a few times. The genes are TRBV4-2 and TRBJ2-7; 13 nucleotides agree with TRBD2. The ends lost 1 base at V and 6 bases at J; junction bases unmatched: 9. The CDR3 contains 17 residues. CDR1 and CDR2 from the germline V gene are LGHNA and YNFKEQ. The CDR3 sequence is CASSQAGLAGNDGEQYF. As DNA, the CDR3 is TGTGCCAGCAGCCAAGCGGGACTAGCGGGAAACGATGGCGAGCAGTACTTC.

This clonotype has ten or more counts. The V and J genes are TRBV12-3 or TRBV12-4 and TRBJ2-5, with 11 nucleotides matching TRBD2. J was trimmed by 2 bases and V by 6 bases; bases with no gene match: 14. The CDR3 length is 18 residues. In DNA, the CDR3 is TGTGCCAGCAGGAACCTAGGGCTACTAGCGGGAGAACAAGAGACCCAGTACTTC. The encoded protein is CASRNLGLLAGEQETQYF.